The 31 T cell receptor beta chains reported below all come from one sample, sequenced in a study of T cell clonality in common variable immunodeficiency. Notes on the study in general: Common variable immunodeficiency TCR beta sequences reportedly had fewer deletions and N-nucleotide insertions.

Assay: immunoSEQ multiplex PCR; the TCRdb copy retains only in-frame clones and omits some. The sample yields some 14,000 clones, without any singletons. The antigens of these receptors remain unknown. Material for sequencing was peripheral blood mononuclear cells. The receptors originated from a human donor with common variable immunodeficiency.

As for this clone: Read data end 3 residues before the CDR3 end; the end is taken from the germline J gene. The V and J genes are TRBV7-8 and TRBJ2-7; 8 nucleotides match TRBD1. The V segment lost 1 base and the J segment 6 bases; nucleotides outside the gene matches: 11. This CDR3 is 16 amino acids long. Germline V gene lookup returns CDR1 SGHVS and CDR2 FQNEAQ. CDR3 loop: CASSLELGSGGREQYF. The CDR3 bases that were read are TGTGCCAGCAGCTTAGAACTAGGGTCAGGGGGCCGCGAG.

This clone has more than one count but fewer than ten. The covered CDR3 bases are TGTGCCACCCTATCCGCGGGGAGTGGAGTTATGGATACG. This translates into CATLSAGSGVMDT. In full, the CDR3 is CATLSAGSGVMDTQYF. This chain uses TRBV6-2 or TRBV6-3 with TRBJ2-3, with D possibly matching TRBD2 (6 bases). The read comes to an end 3 residues before the CDR3 does, leaving the germline J gene to fill in the end. The CDR3 sequence is 16 residues long. The V gene lost 10 bases and the J gene lost 6 bases, with 26 bases spanning the gap. Germline V CDR1 and CDR2: MNHEY, SVGEGT.

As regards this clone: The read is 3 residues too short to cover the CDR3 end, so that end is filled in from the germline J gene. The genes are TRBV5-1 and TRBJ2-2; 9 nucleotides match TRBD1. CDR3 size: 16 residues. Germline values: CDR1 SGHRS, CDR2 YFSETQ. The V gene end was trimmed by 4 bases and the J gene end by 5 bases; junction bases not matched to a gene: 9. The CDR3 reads CASSPTGGGGTGELFF. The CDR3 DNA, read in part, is TGCGCCAGCAGCCCAACAGGGGGCGGTGGAACCGGGGAG.

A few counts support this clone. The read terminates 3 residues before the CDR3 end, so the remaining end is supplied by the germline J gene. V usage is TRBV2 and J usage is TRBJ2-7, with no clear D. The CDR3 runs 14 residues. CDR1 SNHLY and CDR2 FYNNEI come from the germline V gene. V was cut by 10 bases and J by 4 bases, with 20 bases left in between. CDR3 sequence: CATHPLQEKYEQYF. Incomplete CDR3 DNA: TGTGCCACCCACCCCCTTCAGGAGAAGTACGAG.

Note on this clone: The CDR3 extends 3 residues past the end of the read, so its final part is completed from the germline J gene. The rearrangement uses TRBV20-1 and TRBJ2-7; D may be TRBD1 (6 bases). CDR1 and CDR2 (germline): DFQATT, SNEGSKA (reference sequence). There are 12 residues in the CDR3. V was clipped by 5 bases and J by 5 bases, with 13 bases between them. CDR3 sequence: CSASNRVNEQYF. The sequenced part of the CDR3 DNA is TGCAGTGCTTCCAACAGGGTTAACGAG.

The CDR3 bases that were read are TGTGCCTCCGGGACAGGGGTAGGAGAGACC. Amino acid sequence: CASGTGVGET. The whole CDR3 reads CASGTGVGETQYF. The chain has TRBV19 and TRBJ2-5, with 10 nucleotides matching TRBD1. Read coverage stops 3 residues before the CDR3 terminus; the germline J gene supplies the remainder. CDR1 is LNHDA, CDR2 SQIVND, per germline (reference sequence). This CDR3 is 13 amino acids long. V gave up 11 bases and J gave up 4 bases; unmatched junction bases: 7. Complete variable domain (other parts from reference TRBV19 and TRBJ2-5): DGGITQSPKYLFRKEGQNVTLSCEQNLNHDAMYWYRQDPGQGLRLIYYSQIVNDFQKGDIAEGYSVSREKKESFPLTVTSAQKNPTAFYLCASGTGVGETQYFGPGTRLLVL.

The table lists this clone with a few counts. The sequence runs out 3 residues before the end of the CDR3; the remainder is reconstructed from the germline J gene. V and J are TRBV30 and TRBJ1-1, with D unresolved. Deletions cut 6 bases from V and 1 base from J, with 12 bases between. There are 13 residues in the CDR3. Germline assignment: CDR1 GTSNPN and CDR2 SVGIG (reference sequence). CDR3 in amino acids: CACRGLANTEAFF. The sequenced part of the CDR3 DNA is TGTGCCTGCCGAGGGCTGGCGAACACTGAA. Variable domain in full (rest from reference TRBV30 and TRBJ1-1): SQTIHQWPATLVQPVGSPLSLECTVEGTSNPNLYWYRQAAGRGLQLLFYSVGIGQISSEVPQNLSASRPQDRQFILSSKKLLLSDSGFYLCACRGLANTEAFFGQGTRLTVV.

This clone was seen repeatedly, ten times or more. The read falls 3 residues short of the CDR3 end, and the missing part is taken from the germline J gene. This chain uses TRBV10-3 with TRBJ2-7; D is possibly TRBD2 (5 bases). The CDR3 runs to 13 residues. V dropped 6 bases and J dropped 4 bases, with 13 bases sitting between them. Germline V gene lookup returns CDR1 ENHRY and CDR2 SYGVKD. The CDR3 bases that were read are TGTGCCATCAGGGACTCGGGGATTTACGAG. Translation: CAIRDSGIYE. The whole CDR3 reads CAIRDSGIYEQYF.

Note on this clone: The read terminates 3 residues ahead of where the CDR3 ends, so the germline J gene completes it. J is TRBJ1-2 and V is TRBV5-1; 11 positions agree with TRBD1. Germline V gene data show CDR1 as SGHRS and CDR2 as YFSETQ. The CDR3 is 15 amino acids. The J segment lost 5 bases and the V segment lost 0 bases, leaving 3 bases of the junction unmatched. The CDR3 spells CASSLAGQGAYGYTF. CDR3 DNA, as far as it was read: TGCGCCAGCAGCTTGGCCGGACAGGGGGCTTATGGC. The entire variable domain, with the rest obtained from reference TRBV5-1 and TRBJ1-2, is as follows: KAGVTQTPRYLIKTRGQQVTLSCSPISGHRSVSWYQQTPGQGLQFLFEYFSETQRNKGNFPGRFSGRQFSNSRSEMNVSTLELGDSALYLCASSLAGQGAYGYTFGSGTRLTVV.

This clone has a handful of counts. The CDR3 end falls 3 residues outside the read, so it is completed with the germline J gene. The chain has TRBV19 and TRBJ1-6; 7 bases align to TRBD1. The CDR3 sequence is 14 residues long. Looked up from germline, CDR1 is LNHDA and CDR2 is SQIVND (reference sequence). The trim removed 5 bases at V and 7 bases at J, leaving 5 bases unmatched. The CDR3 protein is CASSVPTGNSPLHF. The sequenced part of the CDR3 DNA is TGTGCCAGTAGTGTTCCGACAGGGAATTCACCC.

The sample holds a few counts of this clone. CDR3 protein: CASSFSREGGEQFF. Incomplete CDR3 DNA: TGCGCCAGCAGCTTTTCCAGGGAAGGGGGTGAG. The V gene is TRBV5-1, the J gene TRBJ2-1, with a weak D call TRBD1 (6 bases). Read coverage stops 3 residues before the CDR3 terminus; the germline J gene supplies the remainder. V was trimmed by 2 bases and J by 9 bases, leaving 15 bases between them. The CDR3 totals 14 residues. CDR1 and CDR2 (germline): SGHRS, YFSETQ.

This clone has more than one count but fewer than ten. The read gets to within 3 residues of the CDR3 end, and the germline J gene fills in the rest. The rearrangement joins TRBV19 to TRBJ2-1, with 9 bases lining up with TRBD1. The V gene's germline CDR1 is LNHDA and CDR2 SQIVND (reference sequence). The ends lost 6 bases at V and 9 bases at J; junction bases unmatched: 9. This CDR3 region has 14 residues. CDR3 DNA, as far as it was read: TGTGCCAGTAGGATGACAGGGGGTCTCGGTGAG. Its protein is CASRMTGGLGE. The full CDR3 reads CASRMTGGLGEQFF.

CDR3 DNA, as far as it was read: TGCGCCAGCAGCTTGGCGACAGGGGGCGGCTACGAG. This codes for CASSLATGGGYE. The full-length CDR3 reads as CASSLATGGGYEQYF. V is TRBV5-1 and J is TRBJ2-7, with 10 bases lining up with TRBD1. The CDR3 end is not reached by the read, which stops 3 residues before it; the germline J gene fills it in. In germline, CDR1 is SGHRS, CDR2 YFSETQ. The CDR3 loop spans 15 amino acids. J was trimmed by 3 bases and V by 0 bases; bases with no gene match: 3. Filled out from reference TRBV5-1 and TRBJ2-7, the complete variable domain reads KAGVTQTPRYLIKTRGQQVTLSCSPISGHRSVSWYQQTPGQGLQFLFEYFSETQRNKGNFPGRFSGRQFSNSRSEMNVSTLELGDSALYLCASSLATGGGYEQYFGPGTRLTVT.

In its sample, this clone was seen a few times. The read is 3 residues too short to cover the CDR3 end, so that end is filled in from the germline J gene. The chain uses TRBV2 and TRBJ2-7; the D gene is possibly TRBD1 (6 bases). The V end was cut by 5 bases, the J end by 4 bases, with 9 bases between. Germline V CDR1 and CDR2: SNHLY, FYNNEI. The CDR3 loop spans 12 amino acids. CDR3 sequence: CASSYRVYEQYF. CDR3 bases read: TGTGCCAGCAGTTACAGGGTATACGAG.

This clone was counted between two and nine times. The CDR3 sequence is CASSQGQQETQYF. Incomplete CDR3 DNA: TGTGCCAGCTCACAAGGACAGCAAGAGACC. The chain combines TRBV18 with TRBJ2-5; the D gene is possibly TRBD1 (6 bases). The read comes to an end 3 residues before the CDR3 does, leaving the germline J gene to fill in the end. This CDR3 is 13 amino acids long. V was pared by 4 bases and J by 2 bases, with 8 bases between. Per germline, CDR1 KGHSH and CDR2 LQKENI.

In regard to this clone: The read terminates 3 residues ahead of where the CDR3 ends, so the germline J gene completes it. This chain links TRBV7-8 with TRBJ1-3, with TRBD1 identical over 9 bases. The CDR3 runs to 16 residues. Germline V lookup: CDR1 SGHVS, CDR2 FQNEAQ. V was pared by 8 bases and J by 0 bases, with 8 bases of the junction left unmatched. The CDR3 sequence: CASSRTGAYSGNTIYF. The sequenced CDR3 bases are TGTGCCAGCTCACGGACAGGGGCGTACTCTGGAAACACC.

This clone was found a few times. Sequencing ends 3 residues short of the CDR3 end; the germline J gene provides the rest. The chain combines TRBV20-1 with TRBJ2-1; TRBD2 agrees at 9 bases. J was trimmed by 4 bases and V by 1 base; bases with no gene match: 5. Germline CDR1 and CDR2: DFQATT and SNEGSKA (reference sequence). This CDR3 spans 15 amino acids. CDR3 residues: CSARGPSGVYNEQFF. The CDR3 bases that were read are TGCAGTGCTAGAGGTCCTAGCGGGGTTTACAATGAG.

The CDR3 is CASSPPPGNQPQHF. Partial CDR3 DNA: TGTGCCAGCAGCCCGCCGCCAGGCAATCAGCCC. The chain couples TRBV7-2 to TRBJ1-5; D unclear. The read stops 3 residues short of the end of the CDR3; the missing end is completed from the germline J gene. From germline, CDR1 is SGHTA and CDR2 FQGNSA. CDR3 length: 14 residues. V lost 5 bases and J 2 bases, leaving 10 bases between the germline ends.

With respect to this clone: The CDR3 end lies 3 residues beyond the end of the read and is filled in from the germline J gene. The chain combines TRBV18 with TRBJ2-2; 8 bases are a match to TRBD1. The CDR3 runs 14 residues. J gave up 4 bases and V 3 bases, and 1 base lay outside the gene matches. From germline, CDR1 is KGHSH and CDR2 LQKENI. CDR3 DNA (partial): TGTGCCAGCTCACCGCAGGGGGCCACCGGGGAG. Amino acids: CASSPQGATGE. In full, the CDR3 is CASSPQGATGELFF.

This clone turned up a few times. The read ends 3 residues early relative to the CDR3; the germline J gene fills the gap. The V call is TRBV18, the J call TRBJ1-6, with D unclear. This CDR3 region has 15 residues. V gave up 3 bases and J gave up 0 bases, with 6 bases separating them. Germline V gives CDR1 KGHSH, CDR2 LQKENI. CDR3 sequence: CASSPPGSYNSPLHF. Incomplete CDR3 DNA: TGTGCCAGCTCACCGCCGGGCTCCTATAATTCACCC. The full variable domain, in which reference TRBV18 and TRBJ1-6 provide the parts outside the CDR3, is NAGVMQNPRHLVRRRGQEARLRCSPMKGHSHVYWYRQLPEEGLKFMVYLQKENIIDESGMPKERFSAEFPKEGPSILRIQQVVRGDSAAYFCASSPPGSYNSPLHFGNGTRLTVT.

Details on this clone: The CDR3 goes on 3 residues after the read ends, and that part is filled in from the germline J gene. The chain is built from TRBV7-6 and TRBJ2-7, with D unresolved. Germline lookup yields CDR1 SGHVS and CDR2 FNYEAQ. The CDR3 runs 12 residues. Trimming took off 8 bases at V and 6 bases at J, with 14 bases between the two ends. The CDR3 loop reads CASSQKGREQYF. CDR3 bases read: TGTGCCAGCTCCCAGAAGGGCCGCGAG. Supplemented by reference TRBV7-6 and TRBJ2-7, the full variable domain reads GAGVSQSPRYKVTKRGQDVALRCDPISGHVSLYWYRQALGQGPEFLTYFNYEAQQDKSGLPNDRFSAERPEGSISTLTIQRTEQRDSAMYRCASSQKGREQYFGPGTRLTVT.

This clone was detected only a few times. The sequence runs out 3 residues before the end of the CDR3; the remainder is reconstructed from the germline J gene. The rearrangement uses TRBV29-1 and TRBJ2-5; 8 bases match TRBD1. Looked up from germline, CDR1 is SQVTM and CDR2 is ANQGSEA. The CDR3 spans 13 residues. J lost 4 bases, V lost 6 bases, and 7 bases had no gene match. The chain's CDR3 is CSVRQGRVETQYF. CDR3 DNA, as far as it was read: TGCAGCGTAAGACAGGGGCGAGTAGAGACC.

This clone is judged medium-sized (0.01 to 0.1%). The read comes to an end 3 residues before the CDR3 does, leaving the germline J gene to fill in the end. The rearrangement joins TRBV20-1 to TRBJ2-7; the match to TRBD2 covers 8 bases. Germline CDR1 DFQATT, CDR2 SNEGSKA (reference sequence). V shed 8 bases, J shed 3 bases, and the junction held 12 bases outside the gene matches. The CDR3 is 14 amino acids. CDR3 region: CSFTAAGADYEQYF. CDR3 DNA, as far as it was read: TGCAGTTTCACCGCAGCGGGAGCGGACTACGAG.

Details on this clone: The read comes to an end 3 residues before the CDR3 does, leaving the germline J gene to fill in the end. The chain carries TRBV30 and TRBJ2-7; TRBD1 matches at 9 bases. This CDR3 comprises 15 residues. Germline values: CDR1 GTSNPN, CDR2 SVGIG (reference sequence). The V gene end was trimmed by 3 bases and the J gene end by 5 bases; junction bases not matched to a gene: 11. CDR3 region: CAWRDPNRGLNEQYF. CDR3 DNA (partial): TGTGCCTGGAGGGACCCCAACAGGGGGCTGAACGAG.

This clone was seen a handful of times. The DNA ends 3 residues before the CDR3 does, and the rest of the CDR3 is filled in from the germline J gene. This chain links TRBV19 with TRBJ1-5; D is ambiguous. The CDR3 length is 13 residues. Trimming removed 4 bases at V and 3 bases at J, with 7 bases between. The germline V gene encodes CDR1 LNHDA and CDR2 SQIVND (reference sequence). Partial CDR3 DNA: TGTGCCAGTAGTAGGGCAGACAATCAGCCC. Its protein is CASSRADNQP. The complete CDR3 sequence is CASSRADNQPQHF.

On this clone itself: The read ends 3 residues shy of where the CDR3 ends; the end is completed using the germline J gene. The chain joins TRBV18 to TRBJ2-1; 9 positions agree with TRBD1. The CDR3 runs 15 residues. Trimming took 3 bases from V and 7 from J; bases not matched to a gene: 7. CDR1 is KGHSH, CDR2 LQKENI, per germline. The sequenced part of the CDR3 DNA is TGTGCCAGCTCACCTCAGGACAGGGGCAGGAATGAG. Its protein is CASSPQDRGRNE. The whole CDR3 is CASSPQDRGRNEQFF.

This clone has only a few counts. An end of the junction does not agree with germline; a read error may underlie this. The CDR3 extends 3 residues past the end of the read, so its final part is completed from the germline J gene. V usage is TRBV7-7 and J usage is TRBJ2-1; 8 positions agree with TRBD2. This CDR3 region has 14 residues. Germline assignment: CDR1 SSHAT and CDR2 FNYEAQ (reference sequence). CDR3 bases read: TGTGCTAGCAGCCTGGGGACTAGGGGGGATGAG. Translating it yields CASSLGTRGDE. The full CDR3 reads CASSLGTRGDEQFF.

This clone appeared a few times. CDR3 sequence reads: CASSSNGIAGALFNEQFF. The sequenced part of the CDR3 DNA is TGTGCCAGCAGCTCAAACGGGATAGCGGGGGCACTTTTCAATGAG. The chain uses TRBV7-3 and TRBJ2-1; 9 nucleotides agree with TRBD2. The read ends 3 residues early relative to the CDR3; the germline J gene fills the gap. CDR1 and CDR2 (germline): SGHTA, FQGTGA. With V trimmed by 4 bases and J by 6 bases, 16 bases remained unmatched. There are 18 residues in the CDR3.

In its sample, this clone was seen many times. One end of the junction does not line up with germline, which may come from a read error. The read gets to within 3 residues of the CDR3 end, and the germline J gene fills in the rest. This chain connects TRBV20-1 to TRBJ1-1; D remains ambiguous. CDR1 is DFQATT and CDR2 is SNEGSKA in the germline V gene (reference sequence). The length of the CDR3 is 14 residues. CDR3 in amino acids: CSVRDVGSKIEAFF. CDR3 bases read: TGCAGTGTTAGAGATGTTGGCAGTAAAATTGAA.

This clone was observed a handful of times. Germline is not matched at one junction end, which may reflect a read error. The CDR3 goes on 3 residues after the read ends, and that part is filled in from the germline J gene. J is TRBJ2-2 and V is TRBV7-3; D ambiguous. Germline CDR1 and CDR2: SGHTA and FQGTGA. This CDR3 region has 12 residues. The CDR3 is CSSSPFPGELFF. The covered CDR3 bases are TGTTCCAGCAGCCCTTTCCCCGGGGAG.

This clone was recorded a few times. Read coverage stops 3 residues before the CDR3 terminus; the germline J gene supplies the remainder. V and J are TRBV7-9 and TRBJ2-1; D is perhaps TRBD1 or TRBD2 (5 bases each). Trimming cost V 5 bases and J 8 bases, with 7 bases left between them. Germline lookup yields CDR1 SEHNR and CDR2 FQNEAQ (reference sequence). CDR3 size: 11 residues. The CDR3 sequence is CASSRGDEQFF. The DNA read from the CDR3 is TGTGCCAGCAGCAGAGGGGATGAG.